The rows below give T cell receptor beta chains drawn from one sample of a study of cytomegalovirus exposure and HLA in healthy donors. Profiling relied on immunoSEQ multiplex PCR, and the TCRdb table lists in-frame clones only, not all of them. The table shows around 230,000 clones, with roughly 84% occurring only once. Sample: PBMCs. Receptors originate from a girl aged 2-10 years in good health and CMV-seronegative. CDR3s include the opening cysteine and the closing phenylalanine or tryptophan. D genes are given only for firm matches. Clone size is stated in some rows and not others, as once, few, many or a class when expanded.

v_gene: TRBV9
j_gene: TRBJ2-5
abundance: -
d_gene: -
CDR3aa: CASGGETQYF
CDR3nt: TGTGCCAGCGGGGGGGAGACCCAGTACTTC

v_gene: TRBV11-2
j_gene: TRBJ1-2
abundance: -
d_gene: -
CDR3aa: CASSLEAASWGYTF
CDR3nt: TGTGCCAGCAGCTTAGAGGCCGCCTCGTGGGGCTACACCTTC

v_gene: TRBV25-1
j_gene: TRBJ2-7
abundance: few
d_gene: -
CDR3aa: CASSAFGEQYF
CDR3nt: TGTGCCAGCAGTGCTTTCGGGGAGCAGTACTTC

v_gene: TRBV18
j_gene: TRBJ2-7
abundance: -
d_gene: -
CDR3aa: CASSPTGIPEQYF
CDR3nt: TGTGCCAGCTCACCAACAGGGATCCCCGAGCAGTACTTC

v_gene: TRBV4-1
j_gene: TRBJ1-1
abundance: -
d_gene: -
CDR3aa: CASSQGTTEAFF
CDR3nt: TGCGCCAGCAGCCAAGGGACAACTGAAGCTTTCTTT

v_gene: TRBV19
j_gene: TRBJ1-4
abundance: -
d_gene: -
CDR3aa: CASSLHSEGLPNEKLFF
CDR3nt: TGTGCCAGTAGTCTCCATTCGGAGGGACTGCCTAATGAAAAACTGTTTTTT

v_gene: TRBV5-1
j_gene: TRBJ2-7
abundance: -
d_gene: TRBD2
CDR3aa: CASSDLAGGYYEQYF
CDR3nt: TGCGCCAGCAGCGACCTAGCGGGAGGGTACTACGAGCAGTACTTC

v_gene: TRBV14
j_gene: TRBJ1-2
abundance: few
d_gene: TRBD1
CDR3aa: CASSRGTGANYGYTF
CDR3nt: TGTGCCAGCAGCCGCGGAACAGGGGCTAACTATGGCTACACCTTC

v_gene: TRBV19
j_gene: TRBJ2-2
abundance: -
d_gene: -
CDR3aa: CASSRGSGELFF
CDR3nt: TGTGCCAGCAGCCGGGGTTCCGGGGAGCTGTTTTTT

v_gene: TRBV5-1
j_gene: TRBJ2-2
abundance: -
d_gene: -
CDR3aa: CASSMGVFTGELFF
CDR3nt: TGCGCCAGCAGCATGGGCGTCTTCACCGGGGAGCTGTTTTTT

v_gene: TRBV28
j_gene: TRBJ2-5
abundance: -
d_gene: -
CDR3aa: CASSFPDRMETQYF
CDR3nt: TGTGCCAGCAGTTTTCCGGACAGAATGGAGACCCAGTACTTC

v_gene: TRBV6-5
j_gene: TRBJ2-1
abundance: -
d_gene: TRBD2
CDR3aa: CASSLVAGRSSNEQFF
CDR3nt: TGTGCCAGCAGTTTGGTAGCGGGAAGGTCCTCCAATGAGCAGTTCTTC

v_gene: TRBV4-2
j_gene: TRBJ2-5
abundance: -
d_gene: TRBD2
CDR3aa: CASSMSGGRGETQYF
CDR3nt: TGTGCCAGCAGCATGAGCGGGGGGCGGGGGGAGACCCAGTACTTC

v_gene: TRBV9
j_gene: TRBJ2-5
abundance: -
d_gene: TRBD2
CDR3aa: CASSASGRAFETQYF
CDR3nt: TGTGCCAGCAGCGCGAGCGGGAGGGCCTTTGAGACCCAGTACTTC

v_gene: TRBV19
j_gene: TRBJ1-1
abundance: -
d_gene: -
CDR3aa: CASRAGTLNTEAFF
CDR3nt: TGTGCCAGTAGGGCCGGGACATTGAACACTGAAGCTTTCTTT

v_gene: TRBV7-8
j_gene: TRBJ2-7
abundance: -
d_gene: TRBD2
CDR3aa: CASSLVTSGIVSYEQYF
CDR3nt: TGTGCCAGCAGCTTAGTTACTAGCGGGATAGTGTCCTACGAGCAGTACTTC

v_gene: TRBV29-1
j_gene: TRBJ1-4
abundance: -
d_gene: TRBD1
CDR3aa: CSVRRQTGVNEKLFF
CDR3nt: TGCAGCGTTCGGAGGCAGACAGGGGTTAATGAAAAACTGTTTTTT

v_gene: TRBV10-3
j_gene: TRBJ2-7
abundance: -
d_gene: TRBD2
CDR3aa: CAISAASGRAGYEQYF
CDR3nt: TGTGCCATCAGTGCGGCTAGCGGGAGGGCAGGGTACGAGCAGTACTTC

v_gene: TRBV6-6
j_gene: TRBJ1-1
abundance: -
d_gene: -
CDR3aa: CASSYAHNTEAFF
CDR3nt: TGTGCCAGCAGTTACGCACACAACACTGAAGCTTTCTTT

v_gene: TRBV6-5
j_gene: TRBJ1-5
abundance: -
d_gene: -
CDR3aa: CASSPKQGIEPQHF
CDR3nt: TGTGCCAGCAGTCCAAAACAGGGAATAGAGCCCCAGCATTTT

v_gene: TRBV5-8
j_gene: TRBJ1-5
abundance: -
d_gene: -
CDR3aa: CASSSATGPRNQPQHF
CDR3nt: TGTGCCAGCAGCTCGGCGACAGGCCCCAGGAATCAGCCCCAGCATTTT

v_gene: TRBV5-4
j_gene: TRBJ1-1
abundance: -
d_gene: TRBD1
CDR3aa: CASSPDRAHTEAFF
CDR3nt: TGTGCCAGCAGTCCGGACAGGGCGCACACTGAAGCTTTCTTT